Listed below are T cell receptor beta chains from one sample, sequenced in a study of human thymus T cells. Only in-frame clones appear in the TCRdb table, and some are missing; sequencing was by immunoSEQ multiplex PCR. The table includes tens of thousands of clones, about 94% detected once. Sequencing used blood. The receptors here all came from a boy in the first two years of life with a congenital heart defect but otherwise immunologically healthy. Each CDR3 is given with its conserved first and last residue. The order of the fields is D gene, clone size, V gene, J gene, CDR3 DNA, CDR3 protein. D genes are given only for firm matches. Clone sizes are given selectively: once, few, many, or a class where the clone is expanded.

.	.	TRBV7-2	TRBJ2-3	TGTGCCAGCAGCTTAGTGCGCCTTGAAACGCAGTATTTT	CASSLVRLETQYF
TRBD1	.	TRBV28	TRBJ2-7	TGTGCCAGCAGTTTATGGTCGAGAGGGGGCCGCGACGAGCAGTACTTC	CASSLWSRGGRDEQYF
.	.	TRBV7-2	TRBJ2-5	TGTGCCAGCAGCTTAGTGCCAGGGAGCCAAGAGACCCAGTACTTC	CASSLVPGSQETQYF
.	medium-sized	TRBV4-2	TRBJ2-5	TGTGCCAGCAGCCAACCAGGGGAAGAGACCCAGTACTTC	CASSQPGEETQYF
.	.	TRBV4-2	TRBJ2-5	TGTGCCAGCAGCCAAACTTCTGGGCTAGAGACCCAGTACTTC	CASSQTSGLETQYF
.	.	TRBV7-2	TRBJ2-7	TGTGCCAGCAGCCCGGACTTCTCCTACGAGCAGTACTTC	CASSPDFSYEQYF
TRBD2	.	TRBV4-1	TRBJ2-5	TGCGCCAGCAGCCAATTACGTCTAGCGGGAAGAGAGACCCAGTACTTC	CASSQLRLAGRETQYF
.	.	TRBV11-2	TRBJ2-1	TGTGCCAGCAGCTTAGATAACCTCCCCAGGTCCTACAATGAGCAGTTCTTC	CASSLDNLPRSYNEQFF
TRBD1	.	TRBV7-9	TRBJ1-2	TGTGCCAGCAGCCCACAGGGGAGCTATGGCTACACCTTC	CASSPQGSYGYTF
.	.	TRBV5-4	TRBJ1-1	TGTGCCAGCAGCTTCTCAGTGGACGGAAACACTGAAGCTTTCTTT	CASSFSVDGNTEAFF
.	.	TRBV19	TRBJ2-5	TGTGCCAGTAGCGGCGGGATGGAAGAGACCCAGTACTTC	CASSGGMEETQYF
.	.	TRBV7-3	TRBJ2-5	TGTGCCAGCAGCTTAGGCCCCCGAGAGACCCAGTACTTC	CASSLGPRETQYF
.	once	TRBV19	TRBJ2-7	TGTGCCAGTAGTATGGTAATGAGTCTTTACTCCTACGAGCAGTACTTC	CASSMVMSLYSYEQYF
TRBD1	once	TRBV5-1	TRBJ1-5	TGCGCCAGCAGCCCGGGACAGAATAGCAATCAGCCCCAGCATTTT	CASSPGQNSNQPQHF
.	.	TRBV6-1	TRBJ2-7	TGTGCCAGCAGTCGAACCCCCAGATTCCCCTACGAGCAGTACTTC	CASSRTPRFPYEQYF
TRBD1	.	TRBV27	TRBJ1-4	TGTGCCAGCCGAACAGGGGCAGCGCTTAATGAAAAACTGTTTTTT	CASRTGAALNEKLFF
.	.	TRBV7-2	TRBJ2-1	TGTGCCAGCAGCTTAGCCCGGGCTAGCTACAATGAGCAGTTCTTC	CASSLARASYNEQFF
TRBD1	.	TRBV19	TRBJ1-1	TGTGCCAGTAGGGGACAGGGGGTGAACACTGAAGCTTTCTTT	CASRGQGVNTEAFF
.	.	TRBV5-1	TRBJ2-4	TGCGCCAGCAGCTTGGGACTGGGATGGGACCCGTACTTC	CASSLGLGWDPYF
TRBD2	.	TRBV7-9	TRBJ2-5	TGTGCCAGCAGCTTCCCCGAGGGCCTAGGTAGCGGGAAGGGAGAGACCCAGTACTTC	CASSFPEGLGSGKGETQYF
.	.	TRBV2	TRBJ1-3	TGTGCCAGCGGGACGGACTCTGGAAACACCATATATTTT	CASGTDSGNTIYF
.	.	TRBV28	TRBJ2-2	TGTGCCAGCACCGGGACTTTGAACACCGGGGAGCTGTTTTTT	CASTGTLNTGELFF
.	.	TRBV25-1	TRBJ1-4	TGTGCCAGCAGTGACCCTAGGCAGGGCCCTAATGAAAAACTGTTTTTT	CASSDPRQGPNEKLFF
.	.	TRBV28	TRBJ1-1	TGTGCCAGCAGACAGGGCCTAGGGGAAGCTTTCTTT	CASRQGLGEAFF
.	few	TRBV29-1	TRBJ1-1	TGCAGCGTTGAAAGCGGCGGGGGCACTGAAGCTTTCTTT	CSVESGGGTEAFF
.	.	TRBV27	TRBJ2-7	TGTGCCAGCAGTTTATCGGGGAGGTCGGGTTACGAGCAGTACTTC	CASSLSGRSGYEQYF
.	.	TRBV27	TRBJ2-1	TGTGCCAGCAGTTTTTGGGGTGAGCAGTTCTTC	CASSFWGEQFF
.	.	TRBV19	TRBJ1-5	TGTGCCAGTAGTATAGCCGACGCTAGCAATCAGCCCCAGCATTTT	CASSIADASNQPQHF
TRBD2	.	TRBV5-4	TRBJ2-3	TGTGCCAGCAGCCGGACTAGCGGCACAGATACGCAGTATTTT	CASSRTSGTDTQYF
.	once	TRBV4-3	TRBJ1-5	TGCGCCAGCAGCCATCAGGGCGGTCAGCCCCAGCATTTT	CASSHQGGQPQHF
.	.	TRBV18	TRBJ2-7	TGTGCCAGCTCACCACCGCGAGACAGGGACTTCCACGAGCAGTACTTC	CASSPPRDRDFHEQYF
.	.	TRBV11-3	TRBJ2-2	TGTGCCAGCAGACTCCAGCCAGGGATCACCGGGGAGCTGTTTTTT	CASRLQPGITGELFF
TRBD1	.	TRBV7-9	TRBJ1-3	TGTGCCAGCAGCTTAGGGACAGGGGGAAACACCATATATTTT	CASSLGTGGNTIYF
.	once	TRBV6-1	TRBJ2-3	TGTGCCAGCAGTGAAGATCTAAGTGGTCTAGTAGGGATGGATACGCAGTATTTT	CASSEDLSGLVGMDTQYF
TRBD1	.	TRBV28	TRBJ1-5	TGTGCCAGCAGCTGGACAGGGACGAATCAGCCCCAGCATTTT	CASSWTGTNQPQHF
.	once	TRBV5-1	TRBJ1-4	TGCGCCAGCAGCTCCACGGGGGGCAGAGGCGAAAAACTGTTTTTT	CASSSTGGRGEKLFF
.	.	TRBV5-1	TRBJ1-3	TGCGCCAGCAGCTCCGGACCGACTTCTGGAAACACCATATATTTT	CASSSGPTSGNTIYF
TRBD1	.	TRBV6-5	TRBJ2-1	TGTGCCAGCGGGGACAGCTACAATGAGCAGTTCTTC	CASGDSYNEQFF
TRBD1	.	TRBV27	TRBJ2-7	TGTGCCAGCAGTTTATTCGCAGGGGGCTCCGAGCAGTACTTC	CASSLFAGGSEQYF
TRBD1	.	TRBV5-1	TRBJ2-7	TGCGCCAGCAGCTCCAGGACAGGGGACGGCGAGCAGTACTTC	CASSSRTGDGEQYF
.	.	TRBV5-8	TRBJ2-7	TGTGCCAGCAGAGCGACCAGCTTCTCCTACGAGCAGTACTTC	CASRATSFSYEQYF
.	.	TRBV19	TRBJ2-7	TGTGCCAGTAGTGTGAGGTACGAGCAGTACTTC	CASSVRYEQYF
TRBD1	.	TRBV7-3	TRBJ1-2	TGTGCCAGCGAGAGGAGGACAGGGCGCTATGGCTACACCTTC	CASERRTGRYGYTF
.	.	TRBV15	TRBJ2-4	TGTGCCACCAGCACCCACAAGGGATACAAAAACATTCAGTACTTC	CATSTHKGYKNIQYF
.	.	TRBV6-6	TRBJ1-6	TGTGCCAGCAGTTCGGACGGTCTTAATTCACCCCTCCACTTT	CASSSDGLNSPLHF
TRBD2	.	TRBV6-1	TRBJ2-3	TGTGCCAGCAGTGAAAATCGACTAGCGGGAGTTGTTCGGGGCACAGATACGCAGTATTTT	CASSENRLAGVVRGTDTQYF
.	.	TRBV9	TRBJ2-5	TGTGCCAGCAGCGTAGCGGGACGGATCCAAGAGACCCAGTACTTC	CASSVAGRIQETQYF
TRBD2	.	TRBV10-1	TRBJ2-7	TGCGCCAGCAGTGATTTAGCGGGAAAGTGGGGACAATCCTACGAGCAGTACTTC	CASSDLAGKWGQSYEQYF
.	.	TRBV10-3	TRBJ2-7	TGTGCCATCAGTCTAAAGGAGCAGTACTTC	CAISLKEQYF
TRBD1	.	TRBV10-3	TRBJ1-4	TGTGCCATCAGTGGTGGACAGGGTGATGAAAAACTGTTTTTT	CAISGGQGDEKLFF
TRBD1	.	TRBV4-3	TRBJ2-3	TGCGCCAGCAGCCAAGCCCCCAGGACAGGGACAACATTAGATACGCAGTATTTT	CASSQAPRTGTTLDTQYF
.	.	TRBV5-6	TRBJ2-5	TGTGCCAGCAGCTTGTGGCTAGCGGAGACCCAGTACTTC	CASSLWLAETQYF
.	.	TRBV19	TRBJ2-3	TGTGCCAGTAGTATGGGAGATACGCAGTATTTT	CASSMGDTQYF
.	.	TRBV2	TRBJ2-5	TGTGCCAGCAGTGCTTCCCCCGGGGACACCCAAGAGACCCAGTACTTC	CASSASPGDTQETQYF
.	.	TRBV4-2	TRBJ2-7	TGTGCCAGCAGCCAAGGCGTAGGAATACGTCTTCACGAGCAGTACTTC	CASSQGVGIRLHEQYF
TRBD1	.	TRBV5-1	TRBJ2-2	TGCGCCAGCAGCGGACAGGGGGCGAACACCGGGGAGCTGTTTTTT	CASSGQGANTGELFF
.	.	TRBV5-1	TRBJ1-2	TGCGCCAGCAGCTTGGGGTACTATGGCTACACCTTC	CASSLGYYGYTF
TRBD1	.	TRBV7-8	TRBJ1-2	TGTGCCAGCAGCCCTAGGACAGGGGGCGGAGGTGGGGCCTACTATGGCTACACCTTC	CASSPRTGGGGGAYYGYTF
TRBD1	.	TRBV10-3	TRBJ1-3	TGTGCCATCAGTGAGTCCGACAGGGGCCTCGTAAGGAACACCATATATTTT	CAISESDRGLVRNTIYF